Listed here is a single T cell receptor (beta chain). Profiled with immunoSEQ multiplex PCR; TCRdb holds only in-frame clones, not every one. The sample carries some 87,000 clones, almost 95% recorded once. The data derive from a study of blood T cell repertoires in COVID-19. Study-level information: Italy, Spain and the United States were the sources of the convalescent and acute COVID-19 samples. T cells, B-cell-depleted T cells, or PBMCs supplied cDNA or gDNA.

V was shortened by 0 bases and J by 4 bases, with 12 bases between the two germline ends. The CDR3 sequence is 15 residues long. The germline V gene has CDR1 LNHNV and CDR2 YYDKDF (reference sequence). What was sequenced was peripheral blood. The gene calls are TRBV15 and TRBJ1-1, with D possibly being TRBD1 (5 bases). This TCR was sampled from a woman aged 55 to 70 with active COVID-19. The CDR3 sequence is CATSRDRRGSTEAFF. CDR3 in DNA: TGTGCCACCAGCAGAGATCGGAGGGGTTCCACTGAAGCTTTCTTT.